Below, 30 T cell receptor beta chains from the same sample are listed, as sequenced in a study of blood T cell repertoires in COVID-19. The protocol was immunoSEQ multiplex PCR, while the TCRdb copy is restricted to in-frame clones and leaves out a portion. The data hold 380,000 or so clones, with 88% observed a single time. Material for sequencing was PBMCs or T cells enriched from blood (not recorded which). Receptor source: a middle-aged woman with acute COVID-19.

The chain carries TRBV28 and TRBJ1-5; TRBD1 matches 9 bases. This CDR3 is built from 16 residues. Trimming removed 8 bases from V and 6 bases from J; junction bases left unmatched: 14. Germline V CDR1 and CDR2: MDHEN, SYDVKM. As DNA, the CDR3 is TGTGCCAGCCGGGACAGGGAGAGTGCAGTGGGTCAGCCCCAGCATTTT. As protein: CASRDRESAVGQPQHF.

This clone was seen only a few times. This chain links TRBV19 with TRBJ1-1; D gene ambiguous. The germline gives CDR1 LNHDA, CDR2 SQIVND (reference sequence). Between the trimmed V and J ends, which lost 9 bases and 3 bases, there was a span of 8 bases. CDR3 length: 11 residues. CDR3 nucleotide sequence: TGTGCCAGCTTGGGAGACACTGAAGCTTTCTTT. It is translated as CASLGDTEAFF. The full variable domain, completed using reference TRBV19 and TRBJ1-1, is DGGITQSPKYLFRKEGQNVTLSCEQNLNHDAMYWYRQDPGQGLRLIYYSQIVNDFQKGDIAEGYSVSREKKESFPLTVTSAQKNPTAFYLCASLGDTEAFFGQGTRLTVV.

This clone was seen just once. V and J are TRBV11-3 and TRBJ1-3; no clear D gene. The ends were cut back, 2 bases at V and 2 bases at J, with 4 bases in the middle. The CDR3 runs to 13 residues. CDR1 SGHNT and CDR2 YENEEA come from the germline V gene. The CDR3 spells CASSLFTGNTIYF. Here the CDR3 DNA reads TGTGCCAGCAGCTTATTTACTGGAAACACCATATATTTT. The full variable domain, rest sourced from reference TRBV11-3 and TRBJ1-3, is EAGVVQSPRYKIIEKKQPVAFWCNPISGHNTLYWYLQNLGQGPELLIRYENEEAVDDSQLPKDRFSAERLKGVDSTLKIQPAELGDSAVYLCASSLFTGNTIYFGEGSWLTVV.

The chain recombines TRBV2 with TRBJ1-2; D not resolved. CDR3 length equals 14 residues. CDR1 is SNHLY and CDR2 is FYNNEI in the germline V gene. V lost 3 bases, J lost 8 bases, and 16 bases lay in between. CDR3 DNA: TGTGCCAGCAGTGAGCTCAACACTTCGGGAGGCTACACCTTC. Its translation is CASSELNTSGGYTF. Combining the CDR3 with reference TRBV2 and TRBJ1-2 gives the whole variable domain EPEVTQTPSHQVTQMGQEVILRCVPISNHLYFYWYRQILGQKVEFLVSFYNNEISEKSEIFDDQFSVERPDGSNFTLKIRSTKLEDSAMYFCASSELNTSGGYTFGSGTRLTVV.

The chain joins TRBV21-1 to TRBJ2-7; the D call TRBD2 from the table was never checked on the DNA. TRBV21-1 counts as a pseudogene. The CDR3 sequence is 20 residues long. The DNA for the CDR3 is TGTGCCAGCAGCAAAGTAAGGGATACTAGCGGGGGGGAGGGCTCCTACGAGCAGTACTTC. Amino acids: CASSKVRDTSGGEGSYEQYF.

This chain connects TRBV20-1 to TRBJ1-3, with D tentatively TRBD1 (6 bases). This CDR3 spans 13 amino acids. Trimming took off 3 bases at V and 4 bases at J, with 10 bases between the two ends. Germline lookup yields CDR1 DFQATT and CDR2 SNEGSKA (reference sequence). In DNA form, the CDR3 reads TGCAGTGCTAGTTCACAGGGCGGAAACACCATATATTTT. This gives the protein CSASSQGGNTIYF.

The gene calls are TRBV6-6 and TRBJ1-1; no firm D call. V gave up 2 bases and J gave up 3 bases, with 10 bases separating them. This CDR3 has 14 residues. The germline V gene has CDR1 MNHNY and CDR2 SVGAGI (reference sequence). The CDR3 is CASSYRLEDTEAFF. CDR3 sequence (DNA): TGTGCCAGCAGTTACAGGCTGGAGGACACTGAAGCTTTCTTT.

As for this clone: The sample carries other DNA sequences with the same CDR3. The CDR3 DNA follows: TGCGCCAGCAGCTCCGGGGGCTCTGGAAACACCATATATTTT. The encoded protein is CASSSGGSGNTIYF. J is TRBJ1-3 and V is TRBV5-1; the D gene is possibly TRBD1 (5 bases). The V gene lost 3 bases and the J gene lost 0 bases, with 7 bases spanning the gap. The CDR3 runs to 14 residues. Germline V gives CDR1 SGHRS, CDR2 YFSETQ.

V is TRBV5-1 and J is TRBJ1-5; 9 bases line up with TRBD1. With V trimmed by 3 bases and J by 3 bases, 4 bases remained unmatched. CDR1 SGHRS and CDR2 YFSETQ come from the germline V gene. The CDR3 length is 15 residues. CDR3 DNA sequence: TGCGCCAGCAGCTCGACAGGGGGTCCCAATCAGCCCCAGCATTTT. It translates to CASSSTGGPNQPQHF.

Of note for this clone: Mismatch with germline at one junction end may stem from a read error. The V and J genes are TRBV2 and TRBJ1-5; D not resolved. Looked up from germline, CDR1 is SNHLY and CDR2 is FYNNEI. CDR3 length: 14 residues. Here the CDR3 reads CASSEGRSRQPQHF. CDR3 sequence (DNA): TGTGCCAGCAGCGAAGGCCGGAGCCGACAGCCCCAGCATTTT.

The chain recombines TRBV19 with TRBJ1-2; 11 nucleotides line up with TRBD1. V was pared by 9 bases and J by 3 bases, with 3 bases of the junction left unmatched. This CDR3 spans 13 amino acids. Per the germline V gene, CDR1 is LNHDA and CDR2 is SQIVND (reference sequence). The chain's CDR3 is CASGQGAYYGYTF. CDR3 DNA sequence: TGTGCCAGCGGACAGGGGGCTTACTATGGCTACACCTTC.

The V gene is TRBV4-1, the J gene TRBJ1-1; weak D call: TRBD1 (5 bases). The germline CDR1 and CDR2 sequences are MGHRA and YSYEKL. The V end lost 4 bases, the J end lost 11 bases, and 20 bases lay between the germline ends. The CDR3 is made up of 14 amino acids. CDR3 DNA sequence: TGCGCCAGCAGCCCCGGGACGGGGGTAGGGGAGGCTTTCTTT. The encoded protein is CASSPGTGVGEAFF.

CDR3 sequence reads: CASSATGGSSQPQHF. The DNA of the CDR3 is TGCGCCAGCAGCGCAACAGGGGGCTCGAGTCAGCCCCAGCATTTT. The chain uses TRBV10-2 and TRBJ1-5; 9 bases fit TRBD1. The germline V gene encodes CDR1 WSHSY and CDR2 SAAADI. CDR3 length: 15 residues. The V gene end was trimmed by 6 bases and the J gene end by 6 bases; junction bases not matched to a gene: 9.

The chain links TRBV9 to TRBJ1-4, with TRBD1 matching over 8 bases. Germline CDR1 SGDLS, CDR2 YYNGEE. The CDR3 has 14 amino acids. V lost 2 bases, J lost 8 bases, and 5 bases stayed unmatched. The CDR3 region has the DNA TGTGCCAGCAGCGTCGGACAGGGTGGGGAAAAACTGTTTTTT. It encodes CASSVGQGGEKLFF.

This clone was counted a single time. The J gene is TRBJ2-3, the V gene TRBV2; 10 bases fit TRBD2. Germline lookup yields CDR1 SNHLY and CDR2 FYNNEI. The CDR3 is 17 amino acids. J gave up 0 bases and V 3 bases, and 6 bases lay outside the gene matches. The CDR3: CASSELAGAYSTDTQYF. The CDR3 region has the DNA TGTGCCAGCAGTGAGCTAGCGGGGGCTTATAGCACAGATACGCAGTATTTT.

This chain joins TRBV15 and TRBJ2-5; TRBD1 matches at 7 bases. V dropped 1 base and J dropped 2; count of bases not matched to a gene: 10. Germline V gives CDR1 LNHNV, CDR2 YYDKDF (reference sequence). The CDR3 loop spans 17 amino acids. CDR3: CATSRARRTGLQETQYF. DNA for the CDR3: TGTGCCACCAGCAGAGCACGCCGGACAGGTTTACAAGAGACCCAGTACTTC.

V is TRBV6-5 and J is TRBJ1-5, with a weak D call TRBD1 (6 bases). The length of the CDR3 is 13 residues. Germline lookup yields CDR1 MNHEY and CDR2 SVGAGI. Trimming shortened V by 8 bases and J by 3 bases, and 11 bases separated the two germline ends. CDR3 amino acids: CASAQGNNQPQHF. CDR3 in DNA: TGTGCCAGCGCCCAGGGGAACAATCAGCCCCAGCATTTT.

The rearrangement joins TRBV7-9 to TRBJ1-1, with D maybe TRBD1 (6 bases). The CDR3 contains 14 residues. The V gene lost 1 base and the J gene lost 4 bases, with 10 bases spanning the gap. Germline V CDR1 and CDR2: SEHNR, FQNEAQ (reference sequence). CDR3: CASSLVGGLTEAFF. The CDR3 DNA is TGTGCCAGCAGCTTAGTTGGGGGCCTCACTGAAGCTTTCTTT.

The chain is built from TRBV5-5 and TRBJ2-7, with TRBD2 as a possible D gene (5 bases). CDR1 is SGHKS and CDR2 is YYEKEE in the germline V gene (reference sequence). V lost 2 bases, J lost 5 bases, and 11 bases lay in between. CDR3 length equals 13 residues. This CDR3 reads CASSLFQEDEQYF. The CDR3 DNA follows: TGTGCCAGCAGCTTATTTCAGGAGGACGAGCAGTACTTC. The variable domain in full, with the rest retrieved from reference TRBV5-5 and TRBJ2-7, is DAGVTQSPTHLIKTRGQQVTLRCSPISGHKSVSWYQQVLGQGPQFIFQYYEKEERGRGNFPDRFSARQFPNYSSELNVNALLLGDSALYLCASSLFQEDEQYFGPGTRLTVT.

The rearrangement uses TRBV25-1 and TRBJ2-7, with D unclear. The length of the CDR3 is 11 residues. V was trimmed by 9 bases and J by 3 bases, leaving 9 bases between them. CDR1 MGHDK and CDR2 SYGVNS come from the germline V gene. The CDR3 DNA follows: TGTGCCAGGGTTCGGGTCTACGAGCAGTACTTC. It yields the protein CARVRVYEQYF.

This clone was recorded a few times. Within the sample, other DNA sequences also encode this same CDR3. The chain couples TRBV7-9 to TRBJ1-3, with D perhaps matching TRBD1 (6 bases). Trimming shortened V by 5 bases and J by 0 bases, and 11 bases separated the two germline ends. Germline CDR1 and CDR2: SEHNR and FQNEAQ (reference sequence). This CDR3 has 15 residues. The CDR3 protein is CASSQGQHSGNTIYF. For the CDR3, the DNA is TGTGCCAGCAGCCAAGGACAGCACTCTGGAAACACCATATATTTT.

The chain carries TRBV5-4 and TRBJ1-4, with 8 nucleotides matching TRBD1. Germline loops: CDR1 SGHNT, CDR2 YYREEE (reference sequence). Trimming cost V 4 bases and J 8 bases; bases outside gene matches: 13. The CDR3 covers 16 residues. The CDR3 region has the DNA TGTGCCAGCAGCCTGAAAGGACAGGGACGAGAAGAAAAACTGTTTTTT. Protein sequence: CASSLKGQGREEKLFF.

This rearrangement joins TRBV3-1 (or the pseudogene TRBV3-2) to TRBJ2-2; a possible D gene is TRBD2 (7 bases). Germline V lookup: CDR1 LGHDT, CDR2 YNNKEL (reference sequence). V lost 1 base to trimming and J lost 3 bases, with 18 bases between them. The CDR3 totals 18 residues. CDR3 amino acids: CASSQVGEGGPHTGELFF. In DNA form, the CDR3 reads TGTGCCAGCAGCCAAGTAGGCGAGGGGGGGCCACACACCGGGGAGCTGTTTTTT.

Notes on this clone: The identical CDR3 is also encoded by other nucleotide sequences in the sample. The chain combines TRBV13 with TRBJ1-1, with D tentatively TRBD1 (5 bases). V was clipped by 0 bases and J by 5 bases, with 10 bases between them. Germline V gives CDR1 PRHDT, CDR2 FYEKMQ (reference sequence). CDR3 length equals 14 residues. The CDR3, as DNA: TGTGCCAGCAGCTTAGGGGGGCGGGGAACTGAAGCTTTCTTT. Protein product: CASSLGGRGTEAFF.

V is TRBV2 and J is TRBJ1-4, with a possible D match to TRBD1 (6 bases). The CDR3 is 14 residues long. Between the trimmed V and J ends, which lost 3 bases and 7 bases, there was a span of 12 bases. Per the germline V gene, CDR1 is SNHLY and CDR2 is FYNNEI. In nucleotides, the CDR3 is TGTGCCAGCAGTGACGGCACAGGGTTTGAAAAACTGTTTTTT. This sequence encodes CASSDGTGFEKLFF.

This clone was picked up one time. V and J are TRBV11-2 and TRBJ2-7; 10 bases agree with TRBD1. Germline CDR1 reads SGHAT; CDR2 reads FQNNGV. The CDR3 is 15 amino acids. The J segment lost 2 bases and the V segment lost 3 bases, leaving 4 bases of the junction unmatched. The CDR3 sequence is CASSLPGQGTYEQYF. The CDR3 DNA follows: TGTGCCAGCAGCTTGCCGGGACAGGGGACCTACGAGCAGTACTTC.

The V and J genes are TRBV21-1 and TRBJ1-5; TRBD1, the D gene given by the table, was not confirmed from the DNA. TRBV21-1 is tagged as a pseudogene. There are 17 residues in the CDR3. The DNA of the CDR3 is TGTGCCCTGGTAGGGACAGGGGGCGAAGAAGGCAATCAGCCCCAGCATTTT. This codes for CALVGTGGEEGNQPQHF.

The chain carries TRBV6-5 and TRBJ2-7, with D possibly TRBD2 on 5 matching bases. The CDR3 has 13 residues. Germline assignment: CDR1 MNHEY and CDR2 SVGAGI. The germline V and J ends were trimmed by 7 bases and 3 bases, with 13 bases remaining between them. The CDR3 protein is CASKKEGSYEQYF. In nucleotides, the CDR3 is TGTGCCAGCAAAAAAGAGGGAAGCTACGAGCAGTACTTC.

V usage is TRBV19 and J usage is TRBJ2-3, with 13 bases aligning to TRBD2. Germline assignment: CDR1 LNHDA and CDR2 SQIVND (reference sequence). The CDR3 covers 17 residues. The J segment lost 1 base and the V segment lost 4 bases, leaving 5 bases of the junction unmatched. DNA of the CDR3: TGTGCCAGTAGTACGGGACTAGCGGGACTACGCACAGATACGCAGTATTTT. This sequence encodes CASSTGLAGLRTDTQYF.

In this sample, this clone turned up once. The gene calls are TRBV19 and TRBJ1-6, with D possibly TRBD1 on 5 matching bases. V was cut by 4 bases and J by 11 bases, with 15 bases left in between. This CDR3 has 14 amino acids. Germline V gives CDR1 LNHDA, CDR2 SQIVND (reference sequence). The chain's CDR3 is CASSTSGVGAPLHF. CDR3 nucleotide sequence: TGTGCCAGTAGTACATCGGGGGTTGGAGCACCCCTCCACTTT.